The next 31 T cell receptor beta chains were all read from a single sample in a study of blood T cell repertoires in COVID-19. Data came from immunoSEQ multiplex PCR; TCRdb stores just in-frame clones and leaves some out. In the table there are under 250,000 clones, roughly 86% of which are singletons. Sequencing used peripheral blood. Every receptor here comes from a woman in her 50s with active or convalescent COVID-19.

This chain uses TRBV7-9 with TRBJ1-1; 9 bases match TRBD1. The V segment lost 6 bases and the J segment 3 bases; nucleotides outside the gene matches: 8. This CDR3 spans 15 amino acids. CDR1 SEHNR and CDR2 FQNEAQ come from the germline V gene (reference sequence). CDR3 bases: TGTGCCAGCAGGAACAGACAGGGGGGCCACACTGAAGCTTTCTTT. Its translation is CASRNRQGGHTEAFF. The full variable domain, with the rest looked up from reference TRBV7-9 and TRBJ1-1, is DTGVSQNPRHKITKRGQNVTFRCDPISEHNRLYWYRQTLGQGPEFLTYFQNEAQLEKSRLLSDRFSAERPKGSFSTLEIQRTEQGDSAMYLCASRNRQGGHTEAFFGQGTRLTVV.

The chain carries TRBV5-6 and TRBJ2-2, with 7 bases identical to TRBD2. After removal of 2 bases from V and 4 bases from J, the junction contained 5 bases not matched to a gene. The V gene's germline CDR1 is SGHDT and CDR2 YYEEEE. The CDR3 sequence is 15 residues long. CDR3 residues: CASSFGGSGTGELFF. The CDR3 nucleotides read TGTGCCAGCAGCTTCGGCGGGAGCGGCACCGGGGAGCTGTTTTTT. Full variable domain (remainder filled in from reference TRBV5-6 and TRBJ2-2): DAGVTQSPTHLIKTRGQQVTLRCSPKSGHDTVSWYQQALGQGPQFIFQYYEEEERQRGNFPDRFSGHQFPNYSSELNVNALLLGDSALYLCASSFGGSGTGELFFGEGSRLTVL.

The CDR3 sequence is CASSERAGVGSPLHF. Written as DNA, the CDR3 is TGTGCCAGCAGTGAACGGGCAGGGGTTGGTTCACCCCTCCACTTT. The rearrangement links TRBV2 to TRBJ1-6; possibly TRBD1 for D (6 bases). CDR1 is SNHLY and CDR2 is FYNNEI in the germline V gene. The length of the CDR3 is 15 residues. Trimming cost V 2 bases and J 9 bases, with 14 bases left between them.

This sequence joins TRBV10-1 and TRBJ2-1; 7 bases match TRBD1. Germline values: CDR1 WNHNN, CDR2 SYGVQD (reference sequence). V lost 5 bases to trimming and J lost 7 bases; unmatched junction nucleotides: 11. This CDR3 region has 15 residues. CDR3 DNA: TGCGCCAGCAGTACCGACAGGGACGGTAGGAATGAGCAGTTCTTC. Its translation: CASSTDRDGRNEQFF.

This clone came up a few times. CDR3 region: CSVSGGANNSPLHF. As DNA, the CDR3 is TGCAGCGTTTCGGGAGGGGCCAATAATTCACCCCTCCACTTT. The V gene is TRBV29-1, the J gene TRBJ1-6, with TRBD1 as a possible D gene (5 bases). This CDR3 has 14 residues. CDR1 and CDR2 (germline): SQVTM, ANQGSEA. Trimming cost V 5 bases and J 5 bases, with 13 bases left between them.

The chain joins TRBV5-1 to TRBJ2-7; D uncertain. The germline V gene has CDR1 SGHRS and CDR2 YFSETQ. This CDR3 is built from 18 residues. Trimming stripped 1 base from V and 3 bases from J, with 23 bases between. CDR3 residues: CASSLLGGHQPLYYEQYF. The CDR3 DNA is TGCGCCAGCAGCTTGCTCGGCGGTCATCAGCCTTTATACTACGAGCAGTACTTC.

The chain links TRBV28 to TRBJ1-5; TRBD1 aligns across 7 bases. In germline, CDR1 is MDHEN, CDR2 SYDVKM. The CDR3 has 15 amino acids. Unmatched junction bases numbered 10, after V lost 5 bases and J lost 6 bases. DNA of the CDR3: TGTGCCAGCAGTCCTAATGACAGGGATGGTCAGCCCCAGCATTTT. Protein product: CASSPNDRDGQPQHF.

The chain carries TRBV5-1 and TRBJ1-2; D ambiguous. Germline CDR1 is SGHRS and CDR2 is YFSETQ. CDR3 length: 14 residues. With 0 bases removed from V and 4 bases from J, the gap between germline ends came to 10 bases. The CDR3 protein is CASSLEPGSYGYTF. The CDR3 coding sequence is TGCGCCAGCAGCTTGGAGCCCGGTTCCTATGGCTACACCTTC.

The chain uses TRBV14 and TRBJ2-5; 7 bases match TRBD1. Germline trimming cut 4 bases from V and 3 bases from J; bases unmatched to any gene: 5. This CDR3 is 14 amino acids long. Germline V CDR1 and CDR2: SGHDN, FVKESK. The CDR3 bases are TGTGCCAGCAGCCGAATTGACAGGGAAGAGACCCAGTACTTC. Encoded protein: CASSRIDREETQYF.

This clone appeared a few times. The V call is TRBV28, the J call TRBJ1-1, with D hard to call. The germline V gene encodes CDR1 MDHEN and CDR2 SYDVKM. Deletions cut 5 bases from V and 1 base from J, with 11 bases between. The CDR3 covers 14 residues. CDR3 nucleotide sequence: TGTGCCAGCAGTCCCACAACCGCGAACACTGAAGCTTTCTTT. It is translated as CASSPTTANTEAFF.

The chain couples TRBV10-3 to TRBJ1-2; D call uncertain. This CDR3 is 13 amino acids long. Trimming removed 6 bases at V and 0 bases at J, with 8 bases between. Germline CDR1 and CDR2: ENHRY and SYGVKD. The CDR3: CAIRLSPNYGYTF. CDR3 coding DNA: TGTGCCATCAGGTTAAGCCCTAACTATGGCTACACCTTC.

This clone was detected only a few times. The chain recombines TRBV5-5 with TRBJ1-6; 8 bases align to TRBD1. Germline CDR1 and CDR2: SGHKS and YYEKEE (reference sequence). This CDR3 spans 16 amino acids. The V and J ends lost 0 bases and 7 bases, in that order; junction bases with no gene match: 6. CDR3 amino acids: CASSLDGQGRNSPLHF. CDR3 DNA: TGTGCCAGCAGCTTGGACGGACAGGGACGCAATTCACCCCTCCACTTT.

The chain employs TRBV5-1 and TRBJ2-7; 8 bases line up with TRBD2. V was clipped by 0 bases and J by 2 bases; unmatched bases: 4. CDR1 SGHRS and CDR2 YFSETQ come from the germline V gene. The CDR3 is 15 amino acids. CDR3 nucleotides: TGCGCCAGCAGCTTGGGAGCGGGGGCCCCCTACGAGCAGTACGTC. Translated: CASSLGAGAPYEQYV.

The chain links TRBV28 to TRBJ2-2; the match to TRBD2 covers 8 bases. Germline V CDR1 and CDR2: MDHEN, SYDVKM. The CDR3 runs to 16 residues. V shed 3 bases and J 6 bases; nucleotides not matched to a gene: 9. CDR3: CASSLEGTSRAGELFF. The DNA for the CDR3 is TGTGCCAGCAGTTTGGAGGGGACTAGTAGGGCCGGGGAGCTGTTTTTT. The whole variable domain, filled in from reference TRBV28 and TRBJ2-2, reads DVKVTQSSRYLVKRTGEKVFLECVQDMDHENMFWYRQDPGLGLRLIYFSYDVKMKEKGDIPEGYSVSREKKERFSLILESASTNQTSMYLCASSLEGTSRAGELFFGEGSRLTVL.

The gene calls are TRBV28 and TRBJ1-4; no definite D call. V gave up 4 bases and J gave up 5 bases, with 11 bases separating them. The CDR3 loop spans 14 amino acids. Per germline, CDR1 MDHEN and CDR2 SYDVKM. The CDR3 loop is CASSYQNYNEKLFF. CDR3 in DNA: TGTGCCAGCAGTTACCAGAATTACAATGAAAAACTGTTTTTT.

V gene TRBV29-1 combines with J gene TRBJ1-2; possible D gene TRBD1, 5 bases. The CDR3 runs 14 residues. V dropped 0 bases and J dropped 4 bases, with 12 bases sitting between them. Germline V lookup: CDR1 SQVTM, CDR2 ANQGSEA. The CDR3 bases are TGCAGCGTTGAAGAGGGATACAGGCCCTATGGCTACACCTTC. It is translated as CSVEEGYRPYGYTF.

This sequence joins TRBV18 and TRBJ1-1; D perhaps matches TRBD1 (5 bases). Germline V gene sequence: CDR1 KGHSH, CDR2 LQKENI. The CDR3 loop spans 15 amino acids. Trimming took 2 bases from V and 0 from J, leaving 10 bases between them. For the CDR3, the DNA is TGTGCCAGCTCACCAGGGGCAGTCCTGAACACTGAAGCTTTCTTT. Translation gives CASSPGAVLNTEAFF. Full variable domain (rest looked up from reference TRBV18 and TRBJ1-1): NAGVMQNPRHLVRRRGQEARLRCSPMKGHSHVYWYRQLPEEGLKFMVYLQKENIIDESGMPKERFSAEFPKEGPSILRIQQVVRGDSAAYFCASSPGAVLNTEAFFGQGTRLTVV.

CDR3 in amino acids: CASSRTGQGSTNEKLFF. The CDR3 region has the DNA TGTGCCAGCAGTCGAACGGGACAGGGCTCGACTAATGAAAAACTGTTTTTT. The chain employs TRBV6-6 and TRBJ1-4; 9 nucleotides align to TRBD1. Looked up from germline, CDR1 is MNHNY and CDR2 is SVGAGI (reference sequence). The junction had 9 bases not matched to a gene; V was cut back by 5 bases and J by 2 bases. CDR3 length: 17 residues.

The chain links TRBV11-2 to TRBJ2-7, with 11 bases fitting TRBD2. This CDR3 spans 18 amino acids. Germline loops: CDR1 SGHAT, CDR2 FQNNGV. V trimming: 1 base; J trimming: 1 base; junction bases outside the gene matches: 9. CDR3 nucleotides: TGTGCCAGCAGCTTAGTCTCCCTAGCGGGAGGTTTTTCCTACGAGCAGTACTTC. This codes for CASSLVSLAGGFSYEQYF.

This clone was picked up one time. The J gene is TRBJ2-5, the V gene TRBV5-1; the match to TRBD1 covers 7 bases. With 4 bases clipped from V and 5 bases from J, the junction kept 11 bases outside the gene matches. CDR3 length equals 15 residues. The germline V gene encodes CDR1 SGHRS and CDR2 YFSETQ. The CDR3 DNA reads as TGCGCCAGCAGCAAAGGGCTGACAGGGATGGAGACCCAGTACTTC. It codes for CASSKGLTGMETQYF.

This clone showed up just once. CDR3 residues: CASSPGTGARDTQYF. The CDR3, as DNA: TGTGCCAGCTCACCCGGGACAGGGGCCCGGGATACGCAGTATTTT. V gene TRBV18 combines with J gene TRBJ2-3, with 10 bases fitting TRBD1. This CDR3 has 15 residues. Trimming at V came to 3 bases and at J to 6 bases, leaving 6 bases not matched to a gene. CDR1 is KGHSH and CDR2 is LQKENI in the germline V gene.

The CDR3 coding sequence is TGCGCCAGCAGTGAGGGCCCCTACGAGCAGTACTTC. It translates to CASSEGPYEQYF. The chain couples TRBV10-2 to TRBJ2-7, with unresolved D. The V end was cut by 2 bases, the J end by 2 bases, with 4 bases between. Germline CDR1 is WSHSY and CDR2 is SAAADI. This CDR3 is built from 12 residues.

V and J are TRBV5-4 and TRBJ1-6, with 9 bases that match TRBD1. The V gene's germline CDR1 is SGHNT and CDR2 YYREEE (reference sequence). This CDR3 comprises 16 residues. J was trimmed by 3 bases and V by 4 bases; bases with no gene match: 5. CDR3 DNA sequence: TGTGCCAGCAGCGTCGGGACAGGGCTCTATAATTCACCCCTCCACTTT. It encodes CASSVGTGLYNSPLHF.

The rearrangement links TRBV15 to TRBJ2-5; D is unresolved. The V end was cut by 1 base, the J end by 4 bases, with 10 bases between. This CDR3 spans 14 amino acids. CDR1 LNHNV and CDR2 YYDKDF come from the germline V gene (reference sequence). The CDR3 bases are TGTGCCACCAGCAGAGCAGCGTCTCCAGAGACCCAGTACTTC. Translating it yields CATSRAASPETQYF.

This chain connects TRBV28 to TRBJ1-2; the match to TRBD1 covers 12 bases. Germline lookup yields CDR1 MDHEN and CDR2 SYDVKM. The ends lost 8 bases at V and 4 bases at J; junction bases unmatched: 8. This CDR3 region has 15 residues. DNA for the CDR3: TGTGCCAGCGCCGGGACAGGGGGCTTCAGCTATGGCTACACCTTC. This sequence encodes CASAGTGGFSYGYTF.

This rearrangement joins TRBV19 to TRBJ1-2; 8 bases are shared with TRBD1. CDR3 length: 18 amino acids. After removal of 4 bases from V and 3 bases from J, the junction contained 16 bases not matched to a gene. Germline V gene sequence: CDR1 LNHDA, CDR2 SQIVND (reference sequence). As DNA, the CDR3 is TGTGCCAGTAGTACAGGATTCGGACAGGGTAGAGGGGACTATGGCTACACCTTC. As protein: CASSTGFGQGRGDYGYTF.

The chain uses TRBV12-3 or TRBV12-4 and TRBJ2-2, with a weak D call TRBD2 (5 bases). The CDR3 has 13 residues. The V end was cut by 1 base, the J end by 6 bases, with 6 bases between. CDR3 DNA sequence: TGTGCCAGCAGTTTAGTGGAGGCCGGGGAGCTGTTTTTT. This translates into CASSLVEAGELFF.

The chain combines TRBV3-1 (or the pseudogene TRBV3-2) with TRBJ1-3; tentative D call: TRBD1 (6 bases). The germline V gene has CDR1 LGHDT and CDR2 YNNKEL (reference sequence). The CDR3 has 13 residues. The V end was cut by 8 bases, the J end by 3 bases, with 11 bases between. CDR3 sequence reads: CASGSGVGNTIYF. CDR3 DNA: TGTGCCAGCGGGTCAGGGGTTGGAAACACCATATATTTT.

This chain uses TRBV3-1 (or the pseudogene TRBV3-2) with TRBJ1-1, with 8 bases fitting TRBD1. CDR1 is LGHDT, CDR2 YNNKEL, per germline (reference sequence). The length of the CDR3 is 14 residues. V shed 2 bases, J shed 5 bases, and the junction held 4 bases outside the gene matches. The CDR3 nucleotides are TGTGCCAGCAGCCAAATAAACAGGGGGACTGAAGCTTTCTTT. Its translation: CASSQINRGTEAFF.

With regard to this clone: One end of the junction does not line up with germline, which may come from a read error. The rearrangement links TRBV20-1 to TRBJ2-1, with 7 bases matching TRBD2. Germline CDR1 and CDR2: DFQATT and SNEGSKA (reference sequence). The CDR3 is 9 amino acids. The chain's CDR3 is CSARTSRVF. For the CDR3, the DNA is TGCAGTGCACGGACTAGTAGGGTCTTC.

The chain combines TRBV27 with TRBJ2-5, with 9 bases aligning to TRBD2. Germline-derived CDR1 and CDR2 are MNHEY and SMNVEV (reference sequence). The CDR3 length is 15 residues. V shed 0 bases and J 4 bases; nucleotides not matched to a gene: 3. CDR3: CASSLSGTSTETQYF. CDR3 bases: TGTGCCAGCAGTTTATCAGGGACTAGCACAGAGACCCAGTACTTC.